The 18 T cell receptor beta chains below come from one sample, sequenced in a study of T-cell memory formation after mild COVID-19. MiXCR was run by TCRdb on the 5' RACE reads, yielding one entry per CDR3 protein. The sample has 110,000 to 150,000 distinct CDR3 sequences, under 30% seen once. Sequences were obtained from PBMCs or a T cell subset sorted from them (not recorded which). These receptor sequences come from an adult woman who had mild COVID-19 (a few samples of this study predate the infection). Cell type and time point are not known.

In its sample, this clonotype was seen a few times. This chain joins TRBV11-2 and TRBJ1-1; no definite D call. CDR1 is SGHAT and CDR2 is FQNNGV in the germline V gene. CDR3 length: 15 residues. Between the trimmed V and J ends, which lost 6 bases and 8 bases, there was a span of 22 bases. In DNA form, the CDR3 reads TGTGCCAGCAGTTTAACCCAGATCAGACCTACCGAAGCTTTCTTT. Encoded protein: CASSLTQIRPTEAFF.

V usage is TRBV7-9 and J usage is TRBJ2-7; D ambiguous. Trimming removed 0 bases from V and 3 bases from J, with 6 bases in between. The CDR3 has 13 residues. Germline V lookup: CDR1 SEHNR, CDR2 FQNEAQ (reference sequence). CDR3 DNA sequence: TGTGCCAGCAGCTTAGCCTCTAACTACGAGCAGTACTTC. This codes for CASSLASNYEQYF.

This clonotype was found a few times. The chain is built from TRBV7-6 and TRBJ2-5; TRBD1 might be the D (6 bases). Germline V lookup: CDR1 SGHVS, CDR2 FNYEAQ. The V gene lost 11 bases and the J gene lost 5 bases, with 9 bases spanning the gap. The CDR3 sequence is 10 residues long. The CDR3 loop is CAGGLETQYF. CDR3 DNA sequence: TGTGCCGGGGGCCTGGAGACCCAGTACTTC.

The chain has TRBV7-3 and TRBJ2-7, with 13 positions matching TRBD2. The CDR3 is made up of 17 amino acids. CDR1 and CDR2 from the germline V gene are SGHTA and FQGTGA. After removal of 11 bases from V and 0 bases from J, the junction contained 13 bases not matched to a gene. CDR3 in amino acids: CAGTGTSGISPSYEQYF. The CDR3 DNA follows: TGTGCCGGTACCGGGACTAGCGGGATCTCGCCCTCCTACGAGCAGTACTTC.

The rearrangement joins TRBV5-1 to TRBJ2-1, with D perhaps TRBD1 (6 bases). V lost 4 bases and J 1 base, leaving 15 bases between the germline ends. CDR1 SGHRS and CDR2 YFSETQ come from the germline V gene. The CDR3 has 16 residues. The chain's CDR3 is CASSPDSLISYNEQFF. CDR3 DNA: TGCGCCAGCAGCCCGGACAGCCTAATTTCCTACAATGAGCAGTTCTTC.

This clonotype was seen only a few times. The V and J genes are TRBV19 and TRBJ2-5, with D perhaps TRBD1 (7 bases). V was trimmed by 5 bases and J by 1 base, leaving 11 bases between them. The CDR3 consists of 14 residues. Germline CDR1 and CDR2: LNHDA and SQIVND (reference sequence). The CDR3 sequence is CASSAGQIQETQYF. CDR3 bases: TGTGCCAGTAGTGCGGGACAGATCCAAGAGACCCAGTACTTC.

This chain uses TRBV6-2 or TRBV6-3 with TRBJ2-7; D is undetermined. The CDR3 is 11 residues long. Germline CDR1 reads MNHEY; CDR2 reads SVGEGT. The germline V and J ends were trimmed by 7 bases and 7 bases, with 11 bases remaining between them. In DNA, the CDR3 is TGTGCCAGCACAGTACGTGGGGAGCAGTACTTC. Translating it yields CASTVRGEQYF.

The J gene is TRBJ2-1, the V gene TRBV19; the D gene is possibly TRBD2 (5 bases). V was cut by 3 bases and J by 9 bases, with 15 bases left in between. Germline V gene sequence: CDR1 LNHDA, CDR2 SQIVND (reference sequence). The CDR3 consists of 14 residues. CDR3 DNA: TGTGCCAGTAGTATCGGAGGAGTAGTCAGTGAGCAGTTCTTC. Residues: CASSIGGVVSEQFF. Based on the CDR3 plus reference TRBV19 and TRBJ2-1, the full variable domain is DGGITQSPKYLFRKEGQNVTLSCEQNLNHDAMYWYRQDPGQGLRLIYYSQIVNDFQKGDIAEGYSVSREKKESFPLTVTSAQKNPTAFYLCASSIGGVVSEQFFGPGTRLTVL.

The CDR3 nucleotides are TGTGCCAGCAGCTTATGGGCAGGGGAGATGAATGAGCAGTTCTTC. It codes for CASSLWAGEMNEQFF. The chain recombines TRBV13 with TRBJ2-1, with D maybe TRBD1 (6 bases). The CDR3 totals 15 residues. Germline CDR1 is PRHDT and CDR2 is FYEKMQ (reference sequence). Trimming stripped 2 bases from V and 7 bases from J, with 15 bases between.

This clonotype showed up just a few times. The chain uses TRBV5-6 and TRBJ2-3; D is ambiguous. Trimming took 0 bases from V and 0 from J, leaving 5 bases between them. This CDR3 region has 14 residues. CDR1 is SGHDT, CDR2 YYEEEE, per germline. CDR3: CASSLGVSTDTQYF. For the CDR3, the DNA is TGTGCCAGCAGCTTGGGGGTAAGCACAGATACGCAGTATTTT.

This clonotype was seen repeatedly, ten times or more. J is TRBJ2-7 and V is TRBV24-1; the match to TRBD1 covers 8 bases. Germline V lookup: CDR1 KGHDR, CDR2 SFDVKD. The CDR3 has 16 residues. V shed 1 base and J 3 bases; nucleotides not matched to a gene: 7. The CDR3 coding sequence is TGTGCCACCAGTGATTTTGGAAGGACAGGGTTCTACGAGCAGTACTTC. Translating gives CATSDFGRTGFYEQYF.

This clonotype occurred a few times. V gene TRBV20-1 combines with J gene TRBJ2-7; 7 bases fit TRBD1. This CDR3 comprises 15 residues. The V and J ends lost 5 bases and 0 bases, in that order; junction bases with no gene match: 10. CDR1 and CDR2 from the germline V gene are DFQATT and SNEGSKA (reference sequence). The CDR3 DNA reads TGCAGTGCTCCGAAAACTTGGGACAGCTCCTACGAGCAGTACTTC. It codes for CSAPKTWDSSYEQYF.

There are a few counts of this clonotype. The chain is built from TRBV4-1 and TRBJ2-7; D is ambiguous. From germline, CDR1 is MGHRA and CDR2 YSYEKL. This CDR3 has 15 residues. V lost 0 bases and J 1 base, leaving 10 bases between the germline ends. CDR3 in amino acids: CASSQDGDSSYEQYF. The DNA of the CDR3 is TGCGCCAGCAGCCAAGACGGAGACTCGTCCTACGAGCAGTACTTC.

The CDR3 loop reads CAWSSITGITEAFF. The CDR3 DNA reads as TGTGCCTGGAGCTCGATCACAGGGATCACTGAAGCTTTCTTT. V and J are TRBV30 and TRBJ1-1; D might be TRBD1 (6 bases). The CDR3 length is 14 residues. Germline assignment: CDR1 GTSNPN and CDR2 SVGIG (reference sequence). Trimming shortened V by 3 bases and J by 4 bases, and 15 bases separated the two germline ends. The entire variable domain, with the rest obtained from reference TRBV30 and TRBJ1-1, is as follows: SQTIHQWPATLVQPVGSPLSLECTVEGTSNPNLYWYRQAAGRGLQLLFYSVGIGQISSEVPQNLSASRPQDRQFILSSKKLLLSDSGFYLCAWSSITGITEAFFGQGTRLTVV.

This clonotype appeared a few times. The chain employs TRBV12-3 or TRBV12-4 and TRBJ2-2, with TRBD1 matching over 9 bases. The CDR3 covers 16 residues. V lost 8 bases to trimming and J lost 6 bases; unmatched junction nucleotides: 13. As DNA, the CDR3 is TGTGCCAGCGTTCCGAGTTGGGACAGGGAGGCCGGGGAGCTGTTTTTT. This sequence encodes CASVPSWDREAGELFF.

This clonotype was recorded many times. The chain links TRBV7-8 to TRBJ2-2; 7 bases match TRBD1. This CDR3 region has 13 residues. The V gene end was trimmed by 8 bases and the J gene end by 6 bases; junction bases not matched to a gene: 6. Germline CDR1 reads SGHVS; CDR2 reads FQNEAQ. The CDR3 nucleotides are TGTGCCAGCCACCCTAGGGGGCCCGGGGAGCTGTTTTTT. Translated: CASHPRGPGELFF.

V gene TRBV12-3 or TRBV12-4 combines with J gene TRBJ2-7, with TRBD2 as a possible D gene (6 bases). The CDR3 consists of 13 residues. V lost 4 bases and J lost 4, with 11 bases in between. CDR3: CASSYAGGYEQYF. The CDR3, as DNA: TGTGCCAGCAGTTACGCCGGGGGATACGAGCAGTACTTC.

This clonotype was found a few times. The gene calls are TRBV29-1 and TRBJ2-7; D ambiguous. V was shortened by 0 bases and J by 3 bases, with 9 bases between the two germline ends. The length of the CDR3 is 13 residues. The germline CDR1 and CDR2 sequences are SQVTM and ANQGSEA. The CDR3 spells CSVEDGPGYEQYF. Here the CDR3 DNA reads TGCAGCGTTGAAGATGGACCGGGCTACGAGCAGTACTTC.